This T cell receptor beta chain was identified during a study of memory CD4+ T cells and cytomegalovirus serostatus. The CDR3 totals 14 residues. From germline, CDR1 is WSHSY and CDR2 SAAADI. V lost 6 bases and J lost 4, with 12 bases in between. The data were produced by immunoSEQ multiplex PCR, yet TCRdb's version contains in-frame clones alone and is incomplete. This table holds some 29,000 clones, about 75% found once. Single viable CD3+CD4+CD8-CD45RO+ cells were sorted as the memory CD4+ T cells. Sequenced input: memory CD4+ T cells from blood. J is TRBJ1-4 and V is TRBV10-2, with TRBD1 as a possible D gene (5 bases). The source is an adult in good health and CMV-seronegative. Some clones in this sample may be carry-over from other donors' samples. In DNA form, the CDR3 reads TGCGCCAGCAGAGGGACGGGTGATAATGAAAAACTGTTTTTT. It yields the protein CASRGTGDNEKLFF.